This T cell receptor beta chain was documented in a study of naive and memory T cell subsets. Findings of the study overall: This RNA-based method may be sensitive to activation-related transcript changes.

This clonotype was detected ten times or more. Its antigen is not identified. The CDR3 consists of 12 residues. V lost 3 bases and J 0 bases, leaving 2 bases between the germline ends. Amplification of ligated cDNA took four PCR rounds with SP2 and nested alpha and beta constant primers. Reverse transcription of blood and skin TCR RNA was primed at alpha and beta constant regions. TCRdb ran MiXCR on the 5' RACE reads and lists one entry per CDR3 protein. The sample contains over 45,000 distinct CDR3 sequences, 4.7% of which appear only once. TCR cDNA received a 3' ligated oligonucleotide that carried a UMI. Adult healthy volunteers gave 2.5 ml peripheral blood for whole-blood RNA. Input was roughly 1 to 1,100 ng of DNase-treated total RNA without cell sorting.

V gene TRBV12-3 or TRBV12-4 combines with J gene TRBJ1-1; no clear D gene. This TCR was recovered from a female donor in good health. The CDR3 protein is CASSLVNTEAFF. DNA of the CDR3: TGTGCCAGCAGTTTGGTGAACACTGAAGCTTTCTTT.